The clone carrying this T cell receptor (beta chain) was counted once. What it recognizes is unknown. The source of the sample is a study of T cell repertoires in cytomegalovirus infection. Turning to the study itself: The study used recently identified HLA-C-restricted and well-studied HLA-B-restricted CMV epitopes. Based on public TCR beta signatures, there were indications of CMV infection and of a matching HLA type.

Study-level results: Cumulative public TCR beta family frequency identified CMV carriers with the relevant HLA. Ex vivo, HLA-C-restricted CMV-specific TCR beta clonotypes prevailed over the rest of the response.

TCRdb itself ran the reads through MiXCR, one entry per CDR3 protein. The sample contains 800,000 to 950,000 distinct CDR3 sequences, approximately 30% of which appear only once. Germline V gives CDR1 SGHVT, CDR2 SQSDAQ. This CDR3 has 12 residues. The ends were cut back, 8 bases at V and 4 bases at J, with 12 bases in the middle. The rearrangement uses TRBV7-4 and TRBJ2-7; the D gene is possibly TRBD2 (6 bases). The sample in question was cultured CD8+ T cells from PBMCs, obtained from culture after CMV antigen stimulation. The clonotype was recovered from a human donor in good health (CMV status not recorded). Some clones in this sample may be carry-over from other donors' samples. The CDR3 DNA follows: TGTGCCAGCCGGGGGTTTGGATACGAGCAGTACTTC. Translation: CASRGFGYEQYF.